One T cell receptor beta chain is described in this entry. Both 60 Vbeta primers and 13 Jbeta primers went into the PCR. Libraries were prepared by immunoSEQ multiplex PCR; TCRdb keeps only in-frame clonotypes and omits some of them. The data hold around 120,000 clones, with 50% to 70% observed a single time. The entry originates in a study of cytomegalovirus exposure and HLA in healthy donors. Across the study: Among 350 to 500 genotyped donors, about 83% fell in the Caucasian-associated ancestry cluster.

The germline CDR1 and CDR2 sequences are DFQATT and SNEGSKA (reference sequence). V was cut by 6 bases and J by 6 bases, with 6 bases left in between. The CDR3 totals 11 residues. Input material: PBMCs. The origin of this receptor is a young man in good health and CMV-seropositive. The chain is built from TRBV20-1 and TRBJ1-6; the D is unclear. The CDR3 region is CSAGGNSPLHF. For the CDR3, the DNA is TGCAGTGCAGGAGGTAATTCACCCCTCCACTTT.